The table lists the clone carrying this TCR beta chain with a count of one. This record comes from a study of shared clonotypes between healthy human individuals. Looking at the study overall: Donors consisted of a couple of women and a few men between 18 and 49. The study used three CD4 naive, three CD4 memory, two CD8 naive and one CD8 memory plate per donor.

The method was immunoSEQ multiplex PCR; TCRdb's version includes in-frame clones alone and lacks a portion of them. The profile covers 1.4 million to 1.5 million clones, with roughly 96% appearing a single time and roughly 1.2% taken by the ten largest. Trimming pared 6 bases from V and 5 bases from J, leaving 13 bases between. The CDR3 runs 13 residues. The germline gives CDR1 SNHLY, CDR2 FYNNEI. The donor cohort consisted entirely of Caucasian adults residing in Nashville, Tennessee. Sequenced: naive CD4+ T cells sorted from blood. Subset meaning: CD45RA+ positively selected. The source of this sequence is a man between 25 and 39 years old in good health. This chain links TRBV2 with TRBJ2-5; the D gene is possibly TRBD1 (5 bases). The CDR3 coding sequence is TGTGCCAGCAGCGTCCTGGGGCCGGAGACCCAGTACTTC. Protein sequence: CASSVLGPETQYF.